This TCR beta chain was profiled in a study of human thymus T cells (dated by TCRdb to the early 2020s). Study-level background: The study used under 10 infant thymus samples plus four related peripheral blood samples to characterize TCR alpha and beta repertoires. Donor ages ranging from roughly 6 to 244 days were recorded, and more than 5 male and two female infants were included in the cohort. Overall results and qualifications from the work: V and J gene segment usage appeared biased in both thymic and peripheral blood repertoires. The related research reported highly overlapping thymic TCR repertoires among unrelated individuals. On average, roughly 810,000 unique TCRB clonotypes were obtained from thymus samples, compared with roughly 89,000 from blood samples.

CDR1 MNHNS and CDR2 SASEGT were looked up in the germline V gene. The germline V end is reduced by 8 bases and the J end by 0 bases; junction bases left unmatched: 7. From cysteine to phenylalanine, the CDR3 is 15 amino acids long. The retained sequence is limited to the CDR3, 45 bases, with the frame set at the first base. The immunoSEQ multiplex PCR assay was used to amplify the TCRB and TCRAD loci from a standardized amount of quality-controlled genomic DNA. The V(D)J region was spanned by amplicons of a length sufficient to cover the CDR3 and to identify V and J genes. The commercial immunoSEQ service was used to sequence amplicons on an Illumina platform. Per the original workflow: Primer bias and sequencing errors were corrected as previously described, and TCRAD and TCRB definitions were based on the IMGT database. Repertoires were analysed with immunoSEQ Analyzer 3.0 and VDJTools, covering basic statistics, V/J segment usage, diversity estimates, rarefaction and pairwise overlap. To estimate diversity, the Chao1, ChaoE, Efron-Thisted, Shannon and inverse Simpson indices were applied, and diversity was also estimated on datasets down-sampled to the smallest sample. Repertoire overlap used strict matching of CDR3 nucleotide sequence, V gene and J gene, with Jaccard-based multidimensional scaling clustering. TCRdb stores this immuneACCESS table with in-frame sequences only. Part of the clones is absent; in the studies checked, under half of the shortfall reflects unresolved V genes, and no reason is known for the rest. For V, J and clone size, that table is used; D and trimming come from the DNA. Within this sample are about 130,000 clones, with around 94% of them counted one time only. Clones ranked in the top ten supply under 0.025% of the sample.

As regards this clone: Its antigen remains unidentified. No much larger clone exists at a distance of one base, and base qualities are not known.

The thymus tissue came from surgical resects taken out during corrective cardiac surgery. The donors were immunologically healthy infants in Finland who had open corrective cardiac surgery for congenital heart defects. Thymocytes were released mechanically from tissue and stored at -70 °C as pellets of roughly 9.5-31 million cells. A QIAsymphony instrument was used to extract genomic DNA from frozen cell pellets. This TCR derives from a boy less than two years old with a congenital heart defect but otherwise immunologically healthy. Sequenced sample: thymus tissue. The V gene is TRBV6-1 and the J gene is TRBJ2-3; 8 central bases correspond to TRBD2. The DNA sequence follows: TGTGCCAGCGAAGCGGGGGCGTCTAGCACAGATACGCAGTATTTT. Its protein product is CASEAGASSTDTQYF.